Shown below are 28 T cell receptor beta chains from a single sample sequenced in a study of blood T cells in healthy people across ages. PCR was performed a second time for about 6 to 11 cycles using a sample-barcoded 5' primer and a J-beta primer mix. From the 5' RACE reads, TCRdb called clonotypes with MiXCR, one entry per CDR3 protein. The table includes some 1.6 million distinct CDR3 sequences, around 36% detected once. The sample was blood. Receptors were obtained from a woman between 25 and 40 years old in good health.

In the case of this clonotype: One end of the junction fails to match germline, which may point to a read error. The genes are TRBV7-9 and TRBJ1-4; 8 positions agree with TRBD1. The length of the CDR3 is 15 residues. The V gene's germline CDR1 is SEHNR and CDR2 FQNEAQ (reference sequence). As DNA, the CDR3 is TGTGCCAGCAGCTTAACCACAGGGGGGGTAGAAAAACGGTTTTTT. Encoded protein: CASSLTTGGVEKRFF.

The rearrangement joins TRBV5-1 to TRBJ2-1; 7 bases agree with TRBD2. The germline V gene encodes CDR1 SGHRS and CDR2 YFSETQ. The CDR3 loop spans 14 amino acids. The trim removed 4 bases at V and 5 bases at J, leaving 6 bases unmatched. The CDR3 loop is CASSTGLEDNEQFF. CDR3 DNA sequence: TGCGCCAGCAGCACCGGACTAGAAGACAATGAGCAGTTCTTC.

V is TRBV6-2 or TRBV6-3 and J is TRBJ2-2; D perhaps matches TRBD2 (6 bases). V was pared by 6 bases and J by 6 bases, with 17 bases between. This CDR3 spans 15 amino acids. Germline V gene sequence: CDR1 MNHEY, CDR2 SVGEGT. DNA of the CDR3: TGTGCCAGCAGCACCTACGGGGGAAGTTCCGGGGAGCTGTTTTTT. The encoded protein is CASSTYGGSSGELFF.

This clonotype was seen at least ten times. V and J are TRBV21-1 and TRBJ2-5; TRBD1 was called by the table and not checked on the DNA. TRBV21-1 is noted as a pseudogene. This CDR3 is 12 amino acids long. The CDR3 coding sequence is TGTGCCAGTCCCGGGACAGAAGAGACCCAGTACTTC. Its protein is CASPGTEETQYF.

The sample holds a few counts of this clonotype. The V gene is TRBV18, the J gene TRBJ1-2, with 11 bases lining up with TRBD1. The CDR3 totals 15 residues. Germline CDR1 reads KGHSH; CDR2 reads LQKENI. With V trimmed by 3 bases and J by 4 bases, 4 bases remained unmatched. The CDR3 DNA follows: TGTGCCAGCTCACCTGGACAGGGGGCTCTCTATGGCTACACCTTC. It specifies CASSPGQGALYGYTF.

The V and J genes are TRBV20-1 and TRBJ2-2; 13 bases align to TRBD2. V shed 6 bases, J shed 4 bases, and the junction held 8 bases outside the gene matches. Per the germline V gene, CDR1 is DFQATT and CDR2 is SNEGSKA (reference sequence). The CDR3 has 16 residues. The CDR3 coding sequence is TGCAGTGCAACGACTAGCGGGGGGCGGGGCACCGGGGAGCTGTTTTTT. Residues: CSATTSGGRGTGELFF.

This clonotype appeared many times. The chain joins TRBV6-5 to TRBJ2-7, with D unclear. The CDR3 has 13 amino acids. Germline V gene lookup returns CDR1 MNHEY and CDR2 SVGAGI. Between the trimmed V and J ends, which lost 5 bases and 3 bases, there was a span of 11 bases. CDR3 nucleotides: TGTGCCAGCAGTCCGCAAGGGCTCTACGAGCAGTACTTC. Translated, it gives CASSPQGLYEQYF.

The sample holds many counts of this clonotype. V usage is TRBV7-9 and J usage is TRBJ2-7, with TRBD2 identical over 7 bases. CDR3 length equals 16 residues. The trim removed 5 bases at V and 2 bases at J, leaving 12 bases unmatched. The V gene's germline CDR1 is SEHNR and CDR2 FQNEAQ (reference sequence). In DNA, the CDR3 is TGTGCCAGCAGCGAAAACCTAGCCGGGGGGACCTACGAGCAGTACTTC. Translation gives CASSENLAGGTYEQYF. Filled out from reference TRBV7-9 and TRBJ2-7, the complete variable domain reads DTGVSQNPRHKITKRGQNVTFRCDPISEHNRLYWYRQTLGQGPEFLTYFQNEAQLEKSRLLSDRFSAERPKGSFSTLEIQRTEQGDSAMYLCASSENLAGGTYEQYFGPGTRLTVT.

This clonotype was observed a few times. The chain uses TRBV20-1 and TRBJ2-3; D is perhaps TRBD1 (5 bases). This CDR3 is 16 amino acids long. Germline V gene lookup returns CDR1 DFQATT and CDR2 SNEGSKA (reference sequence). The germline V and J ends were trimmed by 3 bases and 0 bases, with 16 bases remaining between them. The CDR3 is CSASTSRTYSTDTQYF. CDR3 sequence (DNA): TGCAGTGCTAGTACCTCACGGACATATAGCACAGATACGCAGTATTTT.

This clonotype was observed a handful of times. The rearrangement uses TRBV7-2 and TRBJ2-1, with 11 bases matching TRBD2. Germline V gene sequence: CDR1 SGHTA, CDR2 FQGNSA. V gave up 3 bases and J gave up 4 bases; unmatched junction bases: 5. CDR3 length equals 16 residues. Here the CDR3 reads CASSFTTSGDYNEQFF. Written as DNA, the CDR3 is TGTGCCAGCAGCTTTACGACTAGCGGGGATTACAATGAGCAGTTCTTC.

The chain uses TRBV18 and TRBJ2-3; D is ambiguous. The CDR3 is 15 residues long. Trimming stripped 0 bases from V and 2 bases from J, with 9 bases between. Germline values: CDR1 KGHSH, CDR2 LQKENI. Here the CDR3 reads CASSPPTTATDTQYF. The CDR3 DNA reads TGTGCCAGCTCACCACCTACGACGGCCACAGATACGCAGTATTTT.

As to this clonotype: This may be a read error: a much more frequent sequence differs by one nucleotide. The rearrangement joins TRBV12-3 or TRBV12-4 to TRBJ2-7, with D perhaps matching TRBD2 (5 bases). Trimming took off 2 bases at V and 7 bases at J, with 15 bases between the two ends. CDR3 size: 14 residues. CDR3 sequence (DNA): TGTGCCAGCAGTTTAAGCGGAGTGACGGGGGAGCAGTACTTC. The encoded protein is CASSLSGVTGEQYF.

The rearrangement joins TRBV2 to TRBJ2-7; 8 positions agree with TRBD1. The V gene end was trimmed by 2 bases and the J gene end by 10 bases; junction bases not matched to a gene: 13. The CDR3 runs 15 residues. Germline CDR1 SNHLY, CDR2 FYNNEI. The CDR3 DNA follows: TGTGCCAGCAGTGAACCCACAGGAGCCCAGGGGGCCCAGTACTTC. Amino acids: CASSEPTGAQGAQYF.

The chain is built from TRBV9 and TRBJ2-3; D uncertain. The CDR3 loop spans 15 amino acids. Trimming shortened V by 1 base and J by 3 bases, and 12 bases separated the two germline ends. Germline values: CDR1 SGDLS, CDR2 YYNGEE. The CDR3 DNA follows: TGTGCCAGCAGCGTATACAGTGAGGTTACAGATACGCAGTATTTT. Its translation: CASSVYSEVTDTQYF.

The rearrangement joins TRBV12-3 or TRBV12-4 to TRBJ2-1, with TRBD2 matching over 7 bases. V shed 2 bases, J shed 6 bases, and the junction held 25 bases outside the gene matches. This CDR3 spans 21 amino acids. The CDR3 region is CASSLRVVFLAEAGGINEQFF. For the CDR3, the DNA is TGTGCCAGCAGTTTAAGGGTAGTGTTTCTAGCGGAGGCCGGGGGGATCAATGAGCAGTTCTTC.

This clonotype appeared a few times. This chain connects TRBV7-6 to TRBJ2-1; tentative D call: TRBD1 (6 bases). CDR1 and CDR2 from the germline V gene are SGHVS and FNYEAQ. This CDR3 is built from 15 residues. Trimming removed 5 bases from V and 5 bases from J, with 16 bases in between. The CDR3 bases are TGTGCCAGCAGCCGAGATGCTCGACAGGACAATGAGCAGTTCTTC. This sequence encodes CASSRDARQDNEQFF.

This chain uses TRBV4-1 with TRBJ2-1, with 12 positions matching TRBD2. CDR3 length equals 16 residues. Germline V gene data show CDR1 as MGHRA and CDR2 as YSYEKL. The junction had 6 bases not matched to a gene; V was cut back by 4 bases and J by 5 bases. The CDR3 loop is CASSPQRTSGNNEQFF. Written as DNA, the CDR3 is TGCGCCAGCAGCCCACAACGGACTAGCGGGAACAATGAGCAGTTCTTC.

The V call is TRBV27, the J call TRBJ2-3, with TRBD1 as a possible D gene (6 bases). The germline gives CDR1 MNHEY, CDR2 SMNVEV (reference sequence). The CDR3 contains 14 residues. V was trimmed by 2 bases and J by 6 bases, leaving 12 bases between them. CDR3 sequence: CASSLGGIGDTQYF. As DNA, the CDR3 is TGTGCCAGCAGTTTAGGGGGCATTGGGGATACGCAGTATTTT.

The CDR3 region is CATSDPLRGPRETQYF. DNA for the CDR3: TGTGCCACCAGTGACCCCTTACGGGGGCCCCGGGAGACCCAGTACTTC. The chain employs TRBV24-1 and TRBJ2-5; D is possibly TRBD1 or TRBD2 (6 bases each). V was cut by 4 bases and J by 5 bases, with 19 bases left in between. Looked up from germline, CDR1 is KGHDR and CDR2 is SFDVKD. This CDR3 spans 16 amino acids.

CDR3 coding DNA: TGCGCCAGCAGTGAGTCGAAGGGGATAGTGGGGATGTCCTACGAGCAGTACTTC. Encoded protein: CASSESKGIVGMSYEQYF. This chain connects TRBV10-1 to TRBJ2-7, with D possibly being TRBD1 (5 bases). This CDR3 is built from 18 residues. With 0 bases removed from V and 1 base from J, the gap between germline ends came to 19 bases. Germline V gene data show CDR1 as WNHNN and CDR2 as SYGVQD (reference sequence).

This clonotype was detected a few times. The chain uses TRBV28 and TRBJ2-3; no firm D call. This CDR3 region has 14 residues. Trimming took 1 base from V and 3 from J, leaving 8 bases between them. Germline CDR1 and CDR2: MDHEN and SYDVKM. CDR3 amino acids: CASSLSSITDTQYF. The CDR3 DNA follows: TGTGCCAGCAGTTTATCCTCGATTACAGATACGCAGTATTTT. The full variable domain, in which reference TRBV28 and TRBJ2-3 provide the parts outside the CDR3, is DVKVTQSSRYLVKRTGEKVFLECVQDMDHENMFWYRQDPGLGLRLIYFSYDVKMKEKGDIPEGYSVSREKKERFSLILESASTNQTSMYLCASSLSSITDTQYFGPGTRLTVL.

The table lists this clonotype with many counts. This chain links TRBV20-1 with TRBJ2-7; a possible D gene is TRBD1 (6 bases). The CDR3 extends over 15 amino acids. Trimming stripped 1 base from V and 6 bases from J, with 19 bases between. The germline V gene encodes CDR1 DFQATT and CDR2 SNEGSKA (reference sequence). The CDR3, as DNA: TGCAGTGCTAGAGCTGGTACAGGGCCCCTAGTCGAGCAGTACTTC. Translated: CSARAGTGPLVEQYF.

A few counts support this clonotype. CDR3 loop: CASSRRGQKETQYF. The CDR3 DNA reads TGTGCCAGCAGCCGGAGAGGGCAGAAAGAGACCCAGTACTTC. The V call is TRBV6-6, the J call TRBJ2-5; D might be TRBD2 (5 bases). The length of the CDR3 is 14 residues. Trimming took 6 bases from V and 3 from J, leaving 14 bases between them. Germline loops: CDR1 MNHNY, CDR2 SVGAGI (reference sequence).

This clonotype appeared a few times. V is TRBV2 and J is TRBJ2-1; unclear D gene. V lost 10 bases to trimming and J lost 9 bases, with 10 bases between them. Germline assignment: CDR1 SNHLY and CDR2 FYNNEI. The length of the CDR3 is 10 residues. In DNA, the CDR3 is TGTGCCATCGAAAGGGTTGAGCAGTTCTTC. Protein: CAIERVEQFF.

This clonotype was detected a few times. The chain employs TRBV20-1 and TRBJ2-7; D perhaps matches TRBD1 (5 bases). This CDR3 is 10 amino acids long. The V gene lost 6 bases and the J gene lost 2 bases, with 5 bases spanning the gap. Germline-derived CDR1 and CDR2 are DFQATT and SNEGSKA (reference sequence). The CDR3 DNA reads TGCAGTGCACAGGCCTACGAGCAGTACTTC. Translating gives CSAQAYEQYF.

This chain links TRBV5-4 with TRBJ2-7; the match to TRBD1 covers 11 bases. CDR1 and CDR2 from the germline V gene are SGHNT and YYREEE (reference sequence). The CDR3 is made up of 15 amino acids. Trimming took 3 bases from V and 7 from J; bases not matched to a gene: 9. Here the CDR3 reads CASSSTGQGAGEQYF. The CDR3 DNA reads TGTGCCAGCAGCTCCACCGGACAGGGGGCGGGGGAGCAGTACTTC.

In DNA, the CDR3 is TGTGCCAGCAGCTTAAGAACGACTAGCGGGAGATCATACGAGCAGTACTTC. Translating gives CASSLRTTSGRSYEQYF. V gene TRBV11-1 combines with J gene TRBJ2-7; the match to TRBD2 covers 12 bases. The germline V gene encodes CDR1 SGHAT and CDR2 FQDESV (reference sequence). The CDR3 has 17 amino acids. V gave up 2 bases and J gave up 4 bases; unmatched junction bases: 9. Drawing the rest from reference TRBV11-1 and TRBJ2-7, the complete variable domain is EAEVAQSPRYKITEKSQAVAFWCDPISGHATLYWYRQILGQGPELLVQFQDESVVDDSQLPKDRFSAERLKGVDSTLKIQPAELGDSAMYLCASSLRTTSGRSYEQYFGPGTRLTVT.

The genes are TRBV6-6 and TRBJ2-7; D is unclear. Looked up from germline, CDR1 is MNHNY and CDR2 is SVGAGI (reference sequence). Between the trimmed V and J ends, which lost 5 bases and 0 bases, there was a span of 11 bases. There are 14 residues in the CDR3. The CDR3 spells CASSQHLSSYEQYF. CDR3 nucleotide sequence: TGTGCCAGCAGTCAACACCTAAGCTCCTACGAGCAGTACTTC.